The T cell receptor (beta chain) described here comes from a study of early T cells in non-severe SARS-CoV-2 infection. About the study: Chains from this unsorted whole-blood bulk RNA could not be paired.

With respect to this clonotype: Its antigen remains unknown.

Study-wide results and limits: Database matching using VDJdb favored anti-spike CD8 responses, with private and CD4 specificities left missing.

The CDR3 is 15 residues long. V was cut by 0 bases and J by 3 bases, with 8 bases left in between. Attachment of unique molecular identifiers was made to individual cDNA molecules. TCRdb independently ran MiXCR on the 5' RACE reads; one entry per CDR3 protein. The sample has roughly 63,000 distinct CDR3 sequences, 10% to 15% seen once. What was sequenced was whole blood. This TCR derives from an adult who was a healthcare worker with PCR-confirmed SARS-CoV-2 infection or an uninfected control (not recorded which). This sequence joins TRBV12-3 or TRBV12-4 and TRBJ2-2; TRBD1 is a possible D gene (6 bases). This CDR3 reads CASSLASGDTGELFF. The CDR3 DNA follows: TGTGCCAGCAGTTTAGCGTCAGGGGACACCGGGGAGCTGTTTTTT.